These 26 T cell receptor beta chains were all obtained from the same sample, sequenced in a study of patients and donors after allogeneic stem cell transplantation. MiXCR, applied by TCRdb to the RT-PCR reads, yields one record per CDR3 protein. The table lists hundreds of thousands of distinct CDR3 sequences, 13% to 15% of them singletons. Sequencing was done on a sample of blood, either unsorted or a sorted T cell fraction (not recorded which). Receptor source: a human donor who was either an allogeneic HSCT recipient or a stem cell or donor lymphocyte infusion donor (not recorded which). It is not recorded whose cells these are; they may come from a transplant donor.

This clonotype was detected a few times. V is TRBV3-1 and J is TRBJ1-5; no clear D gene. V lost 4 bases and J 2 bases, leaving 12 bases between the germline ends. From germline, CDR1 is LGHDT and CDR2 YNNKEL (reference sequence). CDR3 length equals 15 residues. The CDR3 nucleotides read TGTGCCAGCAGCCTGAGTTCGAGCGGCAATCAGCCCCAGCATTTT. Amino acids: CASSLSSSGNQPQHF.

Turning to this clonotype: A much larger clone differs by one base, so this may be a read error. The V and J genes are TRBV12-3 or TRBV12-4 and TRBJ2-3; D perhaps matches TRBD1 (6 bases). CDR3 length: 15 residues. Here the CDR3 reads CVSSYRPGGTDTQYF. The CDR3 coding sequence is TGTGTCAGCAGTTACCGCCCAGGGGGCACAGATACGCAGTATTTT.

This clonotype was seen a handful of times. The rearrangement uses TRBV10-3 and TRBJ2-2; D may be TRBD1 (5 bases). The V gene's germline CDR1 is ENHRY and CDR2 SYGVKD. Trimming took 4 bases from V and 4 from J, leaving 16 bases between them. This CDR3 spans 16 amino acids. The CDR3 bases are TGTGCCATCAGTGGGTCAGGGAAAGGAGTCACCGGGGAGCTGTTTTTT. This encodes CAISGSGKGVTGELFF.

The sample holds one count of this clonotype. The J gene is TRBJ2-7, the V gene TRBV6-5; 8 bases fit TRBD1. The CDR3 is 16 amino acids. Germline CDR1 and CDR2: MNHEY and SVGAGI. J lost 2 bases, V lost 0 bases, and 6 bases had no gene match. This chain's CDR3 is CASSYSIGQGTYEQYF. The CDR3 DNA reads TGTGCCAGCAGTTACTCGATCGGACAGGGTACCTACGAGCAGTACTTC.

The chain carries TRBV27 and TRBJ2-5, with 7 bases identical to TRBD2. CDR1 and CDR2 from the germline V gene are MNHEY and SMNVEV (reference sequence). Trimming cost V 3 bases and J 7 bases; bases outside gene matches: 17. The CDR3 spans 17 residues. CDR3 sequence reads: CASSFNGGRATGGTQYF. CDR3 coding DNA: TGTGCCAGCAGTTTTAACGGGGGGAGGGCCACCGGGGGGACCCAGTACTTC.

The V gene is TRBV6-5, the J gene TRBJ2-7; D gene ambiguous. Germline CDR1 is MNHEY and CDR2 is SVGAGI. V was pared by 4 bases and J by 0 bases, with 10 bases between. CDR3 length: 14 residues. This CDR3 is CASSSSRSSYEQYF. The DNA for the CDR3 is TGTGCCAGCAGTTCCTCACGGAGCTCCTACGAGCAGTACTTC.

This clonotype was recorded a few times. CDR3 sequence reads: CSATNTEAFF. The CDR3 DNA sequence: TGCAGCGCGACGAACACTGAAGCTTTCTTT. V and J are TRBV29-1 and TRBJ1-1; D unclear. With 7 bases removed from V and 1 base from J, the gap between germline ends came to 4 bases. Germline lookup yields CDR1 SQVTM and CDR2 ANQGSEA. The CDR3 runs 10 residues. The whole variable domain, remainder taken from reference TRBV29-1 and TRBJ1-1, is SAVISQKPSRDICQRGTSLTIQCQVDSQVTMMFWYRQQPGQSLTLIATANQGSEATYESGFVIDKFPISRPNLTFSTLTVSNMSPEDSSIYLCSATNTEAFFGQGTRLTVV.

CDR3: CASSSRGTVYGYTF. The CDR3 DNA reads as TGTGCCAGCAGCTCACGCGGGACGGTATATGGCTACACCTTC. The chain carries TRBV5-4 and TRBJ1-2, with D possibly being TRBD1 (5 bases). The germline CDR1 and CDR2 sequences are SGHNT and YYREEE (reference sequence). This CDR3 has 14 residues. Trimming stripped 3 bases from V and 5 bases from J, with 14 bases between.

The chain joins TRBV6-1 to TRBJ2-5; maybe TRBD2 (6 bases). This CDR3 comprises 15 residues. Per the germline V gene, CDR1 is MNHNS and CDR2 is SASEGT. The V end was cut by 6 bases, the J end by 0 bases, with 14 bases between. The CDR3 here is CASSQGSGDQETQYF. For the CDR3, the DNA is TGTGCCAGCAGCCAAGGGTCGGGGGACCAAGAGACCCAGTACTTC.

This clonotype was picked up a small number of times. The chain uses TRBV20-1 and TRBJ1-3, with TRBD1 matching 11 bases. Germline-derived CDR1 and CDR2 are DFQATT and SNEGSKA (reference sequence). The CDR3 has 13 residues. Trimming took 6 bases from V and 8 from J; bases not matched to a gene: 6. The CDR3 DNA sequence: TGCAGTGCACAGGGGGACAGGGGGTACACCATATATTTT. Its translation: CSAQGDRGYTIYF.

This chain uses TRBV6-1 with TRBJ1-1; TRBD1 matches 7 bases. V gave up 6 bases and J gave up 4 bases; unmatched junction bases: 11. Germline lookup yields CDR1 MNHNS and CDR2 SASEGT. There are 15 residues in the CDR3. This CDR3 reads CASSQTTGNGTEAFF. The DNA for the CDR3 is TGTGCCAGCAGCCAAACGACAGGGAATGGCACTGAAGCTTTCTTT.

The chain joins TRBV12-3 or TRBV12-4 to TRBJ1-1; D remains unclear. Trimming took 6 bases from V and 4 from J, leaving 18 bases between them. The length of the CDR3 is 15 residues. The CDR3 DNA is TGTGCCAGCAGCCGGGTGGAGGTGGGGAGCACTGAAGCTTTCTTT. Amino acid sequence: CASSRVEVGSTEAFF.

This clonotype was detected many times. Here the CDR3 reads CSASVQGGGNTIYF. The CDR3 DNA is TGCAGTGCTAGTGTTCAGGGAGGGGGAAACACCATATATTTT. This chain uses TRBV20-1 with TRBJ1-3; TRBD1 might be the D (5 bases). The germline CDR1 and CDR2 sequences are DFQATT and SNEGSKA (reference sequence). The CDR3 covers 14 residues. Trimming shortened V by 3 bases and J by 4 bases, and 13 bases separated the two germline ends.

There are many counts of this clonotype. The V gene is TRBV2, the J gene TRBJ2-6; 9 bases line up with TRBD1. V shed 6 bases and J 2 bases; nucleotides not matched to a gene: 2. Per germline, CDR1 SNHLY and CDR2 FYNNEI. The CDR3 consists of 15 residues. The CDR3 DNA reads TGTGCCAGCAGCCGACAGGGGGCTGGGGCCAACGTCCTGACTTTC. Residues: CASSRQGAGANVLTF. Based on the CDR3 plus reference TRBV2 and TRBJ2-6, the full variable domain is EPEVTQTPSHQVTQMGQEVILRCVPISNHLYFYWYRQILGQKVEFLVSFYNNEISEKSEIFDDQFSVERPDGSNFTLKIRSTKLEDSAMYFCASSRQGAGANVLTFGAGSRLTVL.

Ten or more counts support this clonotype. This chain connects TRBV20-1 to TRBJ2-1; D gene ambiguous. This CDR3 is built from 12 residues. Germline CDR1 reads DFQATT; CDR2 reads SNEGSKA (reference sequence). V was shortened by 6 bases and J by 6 bases, with 12 bases between the two germline ends. The DNA of the CDR3 is TGCAGTGCCCCGAGCTTTAGCAATGAGCAGTTCTTC. This translates into CSAPSFSNEQFF.

V and J are TRBV11-3 and TRBJ1-4; the match to TRBD1 covers 10 bases. J gave up 8 bases and V 5 bases, and 11 bases lay outside the gene matches. This CDR3 region has 16 residues. Germline CDR1 is SGHNT and CDR2 is YENEEA. DNA of the CDR3: TGTGCCAGCAGCACGTCCCGTCAGACAGGGGGCGAAAAACTGTTTTTT. Protein: CASSTSRQTGGEKLFF.

This clonotype has more than one count but fewer than ten. The chain is built from TRBV5-1 and TRBJ2-3, with TRBD1 matching over 8 bases. Germline V gene data show CDR1 as SGHRS and CDR2 as YFSETQ. CDR3 length equals 17 residues. With V trimmed by 0 bases and J by 1 base, 7 bases remained unmatched. CDR3 loop: CASSLGQGAIGTDTQYF. In DNA, the CDR3 is TGCGCCAGCAGCTTGGGGCAGGGGGCAATAGGCACAGATACGCAGTATTTT. Full variable domain (remainder filled in from reference TRBV5-1 and TRBJ2-3): KAGVTQTPRYLIKTRGQQVTLSCSPISGHRSVSWYQQTPGQGLQFLFEYFSETQRNKGNFPGRFSGRQFSNSRSEMNVSTLELGDSALYLCASSLGQGAIGTDTQYFGPGTRLTVL.

The chain employs TRBV30 and TRBJ2-5, with D perhaps matching TRBD2 (6 bases). This CDR3 comprises 11 residues. Trimming took 5 bases from V and 5 from J, leaving 9 bases between them. CDR1 is GTSNPN, CDR2 SVGIG, per germline (reference sequence). CDR3 nucleotides: TGTGCCTGGGGGGGGAGGGAGACCCAGTACTTC. Encoded protein: CAWGGRETQYF.

The CDR3 DNA reads TGCAGTGCTAGAGTTATGGCAGGGACGAACTATGGCTACACCTTC. This sequence encodes CSARVMAGTNYGYTF. The chain links TRBV20-1 to TRBJ1-2; TRBD1 is a possible D gene (5 bases). The CDR3 is 15 residues long. The germline V gene has CDR1 DFQATT and CDR2 SNEGSKA (reference sequence). V lost 1 base and J 2 bases, leaving 14 bases between the germline ends.

This clonotype was seen more than once but under ten times. The rearrangement joins TRBV30 to TRBJ2-7; maybe TRBD2 (5 bases). Deletions cut 1 base from V and 0 bases from J, with 22 bases between. Per the germline V gene, CDR1 is GTSNPN and CDR2 is SVGIG (reference sequence). The CDR3 runs to 18 residues. The CDR3 DNA follows: TGTGCCTGGAGTGATCCCCCCCCTCAGCGGTACCTCTCCTACGAGCAGTACTTC. This translates into CAWSDPPPQRYLSYEQYF. Combining the CDR3 with reference TRBV30 and TRBJ2-7 gives the whole variable domain SQTIHQWPATLVQPVGSPLSLECTVEGTSNPNLYWYRQAAGRGLQLLFYSVGIGQISSEVPQNLSASRPQDRQFILSSKKLLLSDSGFYLCAWSDPPPQRYLSYEQYFGPGTRLTVT.

The chain has TRBV11-2 and TRBJ2-1; 9 nucleotides line up with TRBD2. Germline CDR1 reads SGHAT; CDR2 reads FQNNGV. Germline trimming cut 4 bases from V and 8 bases from J; bases unmatched to any gene: 18. CDR3 length: 18 amino acids. This CDR3 reads CASSSILPASGTFYEQFF. DNA for the CDR3: TGTGCCAGCAGCTCAATACTACCGGCTAGCGGGACTTTTTATGAGCAGTTCTTC.

The V and J genes are TRBV30 and TRBJ2-3; D unclear. Trimming took 5 bases from V and 0 from J, leaving 9 bases between them. This CDR3 has 13 amino acids. Germline V CDR1 and CDR2: GTSNPN, SVGIG (reference sequence). This chain's CDR3 is CAWAKLSTDTQYF. The CDR3 DNA sequence: TGTGCCTGGGCGAAGTTAAGCACAGATACGCAGTATTTT.

The chain is built from TRBV12-3 or TRBV12-4 and TRBJ1-3; unclear D gene. The CDR3 totals 14 residues. Deletions cut 6 bases from V and 4 bases from J, with 13 bases between. The CDR3, as DNA: TGTGCCAGCAGCCGTTTAGGTGCAGGAAACACCATATATTTT. The encoded protein is CASSRLGAGNTIYF.

This clonotype was seen many times. In DNA, the CDR3 is TGTGCCAGCAGCTTAATTACTAGTGACGGTACGCAGTATTTT. As protein: CASSLITSDGTQYF. V usage is TRBV5-4 and J usage is TRBJ2-3, with D perhaps TRBD2 (5 bases). Trimming took 2 bases from V and 8 from J, leaving 15 bases between them. The CDR3 loop spans 14 amino acids. Germline V lookup: CDR1 SGHNT, CDR2 YYREEE (reference sequence).

V usage is TRBV2 and J usage is TRBJ2-7, with TRBD1 as a possible D gene (6 bases). CDR3 size: 16 residues. The V end was cut by 1 base, the J end by 2 bases, with 15 bases between. The germline CDR1 and CDR2 sequences are SNHLY and FYNNEI. The CDR3 region is CASSEEVWDTTYEQYF. In nucleotides, the CDR3 is TGTGCCAGCAGTGAAGAAGTTTGGGACACTACCTACGAGCAGTACTTC. Drawing the rest from reference TRBV2 and TRBJ2-7, the complete variable domain is EPEVTQTPSHQVTQMGQEVILRCVPISNHLYFYWYRQILGQKVEFLVSFYNNEISEKSEIFDDQFSVERPDGSNFTLKIRSTKLEDSAMYFCASSEEVWDTTYEQYFGPGTRLTVT.

This clonotype was recorded at least ten times. The chain couples TRBV21-1 to TRBJ1-3; no check of the table's D call, TRBD1, against the DNA was made. TRBV21-1 is a pseudogene segment. This CDR3 spans 18 amino acids. CDR3 protein: CASSKIPRGTANGNTIYF. In DNA form, the CDR3 reads TGTGCCAGCAGCAAAATCCCTAGAGGGACAGCAAATGGAAACACCATATATTTT.